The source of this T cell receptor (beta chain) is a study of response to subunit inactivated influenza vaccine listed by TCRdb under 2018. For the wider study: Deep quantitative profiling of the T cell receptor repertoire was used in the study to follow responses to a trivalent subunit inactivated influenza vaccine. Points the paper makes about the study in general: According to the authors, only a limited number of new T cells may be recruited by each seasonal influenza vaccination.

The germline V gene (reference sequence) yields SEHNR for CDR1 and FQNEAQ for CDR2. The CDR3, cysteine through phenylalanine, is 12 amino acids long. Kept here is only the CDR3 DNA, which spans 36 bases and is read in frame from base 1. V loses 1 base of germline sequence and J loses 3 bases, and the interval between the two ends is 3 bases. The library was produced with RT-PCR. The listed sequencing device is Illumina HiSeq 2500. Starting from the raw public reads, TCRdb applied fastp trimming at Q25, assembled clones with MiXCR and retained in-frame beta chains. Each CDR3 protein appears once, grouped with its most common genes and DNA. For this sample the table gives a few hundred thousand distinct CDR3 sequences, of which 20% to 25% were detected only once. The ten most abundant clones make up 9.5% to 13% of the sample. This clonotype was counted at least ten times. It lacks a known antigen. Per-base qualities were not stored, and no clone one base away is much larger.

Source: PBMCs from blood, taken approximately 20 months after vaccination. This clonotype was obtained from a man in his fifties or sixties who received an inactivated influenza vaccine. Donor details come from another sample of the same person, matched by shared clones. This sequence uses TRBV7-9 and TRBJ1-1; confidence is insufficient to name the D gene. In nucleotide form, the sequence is TGTGCCAGCAGCTTAGACCACACTGAAGCTTTCTTT. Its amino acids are CASSLDHTEAFF.